Each of the 25 T cell receptor beta chains below was sequenced from the same sample in a study of tissue T cells after allogeneic stem cell transplantation. Method: immunoSEQ multiplex PCR; TCRdb's copy keeps in-frame clones and lacks some. The table has more than 40,000 clones, approximately 70% seen once. Sequences were obtained from sorted cells pooled from one or two spleens. The receptors stem from a pool of C57BL/6 mice in good health.

Notes on this clone: The genes and germline here are from mouse. The read is 1 residue too short to cover the CDR3 end, so that end is filled in from the germline J gene. This chain uses TRBV19 with TRBJ2-5, with 7 nucleotides matching TRBD1. Looked up from germline, CDR1 is FNHDT and CDR2 is SITEND (reference sequence). The CDR3 is 14 amino acids. V was pared by 4 bases and J by 5 bases, with 7 bases of the junction left unmatched. The CDR3 region is CASSSRQGRDTQYF. Partial CDR3 DNA: TGTGCCAGCAGTTCTCGACAGGGACGAGACACCCAGTAC.

About this clone itself: Mouse gene names and germline throughout. From the germline J gene comes the end of the CDR3, since the read stops 1 residue before it. This chain links TRBV17 with TRBJ1-1; D perhaps matches TRBD1 (5 bases). The germline V gene has CDR1 MNHDT and CDR2 YYDKIL. Trimming cost V 0 bases and J 5 bases, with 10 bases left between them. This CDR3 region has 14 residues. The CDR3 bases that were read are TGTGCTAGCAGTAGAGATAAGGGGCGAACAGAAGTCTTC. Translation gives CASSRDKGRTEVF. The full CDR3 is CASSRDKGRTEVFF.

This clone was observed a few times. Gene labels here are mouse ones. The read terminates 1 residue before the CDR3 end, so the remaining end is supplied by the germline J gene. The same CDR3 also results from other DNA sequences found in this sample. V and J are TRBV13-2 and TRBJ2-7; 10 bases agree with TRBD2. This CDR3 comprises 14 residues. V gave up 5 bases and J gave up 0 bases; unmatched junction bases: 2. Germline assignment: CDR1 NNHNN and CDR2 SYGAGS (reference sequence). CDR3 amino acids: CASGDWGSSYEQYF. CDR3 DNA (partial): TGTGCCAGCGGGGACTGGGGGAGCTCCTATGAACAGTAC.

A few counts support this clone. Gene names and germline match the mouse. Read coverage stops 1 residue before the CDR3 terminus; the germline J gene supplies the remainder. The rearrangement uses TRBV17 and TRBJ2-7; 11 positions match TRBD1. The CDR3 length is 15 residues. V shed 5 bases and J 0 bases; nucleotides not matched to a gene: 3. From germline, CDR1 is MNHDT and CDR2 YYDKIL. The sequenced part of the CDR3 DNA is TGTGCTAGCAGTTGGGACAGGGGGGGCTCCTATGAACAGTAC. As protein: CASSWDRGGSYEQY. The whole CDR3 protein reads CASSWDRGGSYEQYF.

On this clone: Gene names are mouse gene names. Sequencing ends 1 residue short of the CDR3 end; the germline J gene provides the rest. Distinct nucleotide sequences in the sample also encode this CDR3. This chain joins TRBV16 and TRBJ1-3, with D unresolved. Trimming cost V 1 base and J 0 bases, with 4 bases left between them. The germline gives CDR1 SGHSA, CDR2 FRNQAP. The CDR3 has 14 amino acids. CDR3 protein: CASSLAGSGNTLYF. The CDR3 bases that were read are TGTGCAAGCAGCTTAGCGGGTTCTGGAAATACGCTCTAT.

In the case of this clone: Any gene name here is a mouse gene name. Sequencing ends 1 residue short of the CDR3 end; the germline J gene provides the rest. This chain joins TRBV5 and TRBJ2-7; 10 positions match TRBD1. The CDR3 is 13 amino acids. Germline-derived CDR1 and CDR2 are LGHNA and YNLKQL (reference sequence). The junction had 3 bases not matched to a gene; V was cut back by 4 bases and J by 6 bases. CDR3 region: CASSLGTGVEQYF. Incomplete CDR3 DNA: TGTGCCAGCAGCCTCGGGACAGGGGTTGAACAGTAC.

Details on this clone: Here the gene names and germline are mouse. The sequence runs out 1 residue before the end of the CDR3; the remainder is reconstructed from the germline J gene. This chain uses TRBV29 with TRBJ1-6, with a weak D call TRBD1 (5 bases). TRBJ1-6 is placed among ORFs of uncertain function. Trimming pared 0 bases from V and 5 bases from J, leaving 8 bases between. The CDR3 sequence is 15 residues long. The germline CDR1 and CDR2 sequences are MSHET and SYDVDS. Incomplete CDR3 DNA: TGTGCTAGCAGTTTATCGGCAGGGAATAATTCGCCCCTCTAC. Residues: CASSLSAGNNSPLY. The CDR3 as a whole reads CASSLSAGNNSPLYF.

On this clone itself: The genes are named according to mouse. The read terminates 1 residue before the CDR3 end, so the remaining end is supplied by the germline J gene. This chain links TRBV3 with TRBJ2-4; D perhaps matches TRBD1 (5 bases). Germline CDR1 SNHLY, CDR2 FYNGKV (reference sequence). V dropped 4 bases and J dropped 0 bases, with 8 bases sitting between them. This CDR3 is 14 amino acids long. The CDR3 DNA, read in part, is TGTGCCAGCAGCTCGGACACTAGTCAAAACACCTTGTAC. Translation gives CASSSDTSQNTLY. The full CDR3 is CASSSDTSQNTLYF.

As for this clone: Genes here carry mouse names. The CDR3 goes on 1 residue after the read ends, and that part is filled in from the germline J gene. The chain employs TRBV13-3 and TRBJ2-3; TRBD1 is a possible D gene (6 bases). Trimming removed 2 bases from V and 5 bases from J, with 9 bases in between. This CDR3 region has 13 residues. CDR1 is NNHDY and CDR2 is SYVADS in the germline V gene. CDR3 loop: CASSDTGRETLYF. Incomplete CDR3 DNA: TGTGCCAGCAGTGACACAGGGAGAGAAACGCTGTAT.

About this clone itself: The gene names given are mouse names. The sequenced fragment ends 1 residue before the CDR3 boundary, so the rest is inferred from the germline J gene. The rearrangement uses TRBV29 and TRBJ1-4, with 11 bases aligning to TRBD1. The germline CDR1 and CDR2 sequences are MSHET and SYDVDS. V lost 2 bases, J lost 4 bases, and 0 bases stayed unmatched. This CDR3 region has 15 residues. This CDR3 reads CASSLGTGGNERLFF. The covered CDR3 bases are TGTGCTAGCAGTTTAGGGACAGGGGGCAACGAAAGATTATTT.

Comment on this clone: Genes and germline are mouse. The observed sequence ends 1 residue before the CDR3 terminus, with the missing tail filled in from the germline J gene. This chain links TRBV17 with TRBJ2-5; 12 nucleotides match TRBD2. In germline, CDR1 is MNHDT, CDR2 YYDKIL. V dropped 5 bases and J dropped 10; count of bases not matched to a gene: 1. CDR3 length: 12 amino acids. CDR3 DNA, as far as it was read: TGTGCTAGCAGTGGGACTGGGGGGCCCCAGTAC. The encoded protein is CASSGTGGPQY. The whole CDR3 sequence reads CASSGTGGPQYF.

In the case of this clone: The junction departs from germline at one end; a sequencing error may be responsible. Here the gene names and germline are mouse. The read ends 1 residue shy of where the CDR3 ends; the end is completed using the germline J gene. This chain uses TRBV4 with TRBJ1-1, with 8 nucleotides matching TRBD1. Germline V lookup: CDR1 LGHDT, CDR2 YNNKQL (reference sequence). The CDR3 covers 13 residues. The part of the CDR3 DNA that was read is TGTGCCAGCGGCTACAGGGGGGACACAGAAGTCTTC. Translated: CASGYRGDTEVF. The whole CDR3 sequence is CASGYRGDTEVFF.

The table lists this clone with a count of one. Germline and genes: mouse. The read halts 1 residue ahead of the CDR3 end, with the missing end drawn from the germline J gene. The chain couples TRBV13-1 to TRBJ1-3, with 10 bases that match TRBD1. The V and J ends lost 4 bases and 3 bases, in that order; junction bases with no gene match: 4. Germline loops: CDR1 NSHNY, CDR2 SYGAGN. The CDR3 runs to 15 residues. CDR3 bases read: TGTGCCAGCAGTATCGACAGGGGGCTTGGAAATACGCTCTAT. This translates into CASSIDRGLGNTLY. The complete CDR3 reads CASSIDRGLGNTLYF.

To note about this clone: Mouse names are used for the genes. The CDR3 protein is CASSGGDQDTQYF. The sequenced part of the CDR3 DNA is TGTGCCAGCAGTGGGGGGGACCAAGACACCCAGTAC. This rearrangement joins TRBV13-1 to TRBJ2-5, with D possibly TRBD2 on 6 matching bases. The CDR3 end is not reached by the read, which stops 1 residue before it; the germline J gene fills it in. The V gene's germline CDR1 is NSHNY and CDR2 SYGAGN. This CDR3 contains 13 residues. The germline V and J ends were trimmed by 3 bases and 1 base, with 6 bases remaining between them.

On this clone itself: The germline and genes are mouse ones. The CDR3 end is not reached by the read, which stops 1 residue before it; the germline J gene fills it in. The chain employs TRBV13-3 and TRBJ1-6; 7 bases align to TRBD1. TRBJ1-6 is identified as an open reading frame with a role that is uncertain. The CDR3 runs to 15 residues. The junction had 5 bases not matched to a gene; V was cut back by 4 bases and J by 4 bases. Germline V CDR1 and CDR2: NNHDY, SYVADS. CDR3: CASSRDRVYNSPLYF. The covered CDR3 bases are TGTGCCAGCAGTCGGGACAGAGTTTATAATTCGCCCCTCTAC.

Turning to this clone: Mouse names are used for the genes. Read data end 1 residue before the CDR3 end; the end is taken from the germline J gene. The chain uses TRBV15 and TRBJ1-1; 8 bases match TRBD1. Per the germline V gene, CDR1 is SGHND and CDR2 is FRSKSL. V shed 3 bases and J 8 bases; nucleotides not matched to a gene: 2. The length of the CDR3 is 12 residues. Here the CDR3 reads CASSLTGAEVFF. The part of the CDR3 DNA that was read is TGTGCCAGCAGTTTGACAGGGGCCGAAGTCTTC. The full variable domain, completed using reference TRBV15 and TRBJ1-1, is DAGVTQTPRHEVAEKGQTIILKCEPVSGHNDLFWYRQTKIQGLELLSYFRSKSLMEDGGAFKDRFKAEMLNSSFSTLKIQPTEPKDSAVYLCASSLTGAEVFFGKGTRLTVV.

As to this clone: Gene names and germline match the mouse. The read stops 1 residue short of the end of the CDR3; the missing end is completed from the germline J gene. V usage is TRBV19 and J usage is TRBJ2-3; 7 bases are shared with TRBD2. This CDR3 region has 11 residues. J lost 6 bases, V lost 5 bases, and 0 bases had no gene match. The germline CDR1 and CDR2 sequences are FNHDT and SITEND (reference sequence). The CDR3 sequence is CASRGGETLYF. Partial CDR3 DNA: TGTGCCAGCAGGGGGGGGGAAACGCTGTAT. Drawing the rest from reference TRBV19 and TRBJ2-3, the complete variable domain is GGIITQTPKFLIGQEGQKLTLKCQQNFNHDTMYWYRQDSGKGLRLIYYSITENDLQKGDLSEGYDASREKKSSFSLTVTSAQKNEMAVFLCASRGGETLYFGSGTRLTVL.

A word on this clone: Germline and genes here are mouse. Read data end 1 residue before the CDR3 end; the end is taken from the germline J gene. The rearrangement joins TRBV4 to TRBJ2-4, with D unclear. The CDR3 has 13 amino acids. The germline V and J ends were trimmed by 3 bases and 0 bases, with 4 bases remaining between them. Looked up from germline, CDR1 is LGHDT and CDR2 is YNNKQL (reference sequence). CDR3 DNA (partial): TGTGCCAGCAGCTATCAAAGTCAAAACACCTTGTAC. It is translated as CASSYQSQNTLY. In full, the CDR3 reads CASSYQSQNTLYF.

In regard to this clone: Gene names are the mouse ones. The read terminates 1 residue ahead of where the CDR3 ends, so the germline J gene completes it. V usage is TRBV31 and J usage is TRBJ1-3; 10 bases are a match to TRBD1. The V gene's germline CDR1 is GKSSPN and CDR2 SITVG. V gave up 3 bases and J gave up 3 bases; unmatched junction bases: 8. This CDR3 contains 16 residues. Partial CDR3 DNA: TGTGCCTGGAGCCCTTCCGGGACAGGGGTTGGAAATACGCTCTAT. This translates into CAWSPSGTGVGNTLY. Given in full, the CDR3 is CAWSPSGTGVGNTLYF.

Of note for this clone: Mouse gene names apply. The CDR3 is cut off 1 residue early in the read; its end comes from the germline J gene. The chain links TRBV13-2 to TRBJ1-1; 7 nucleotides match TRBD1. V was clipped by 3 bases and J by 4 bases; unmatched bases: 9. The V gene's germline CDR1 is NNHNN and CDR2 SYGAGS (reference sequence). The CDR3 contains 15 residues. The CDR3 DNA, read in part, is TGTGCCAGCGGTGCCCCGAGGGGGCAAGGCACAGAAGTCTTC. Protein sequence: CASGAPRGQGTEVF. The entire CDR3 protein reads CASGAPRGQGTEVFF.

This clone is a singleton in its sample. Mouse germline and gene names are used. The read comes to an end 1 residue before the CDR3 does, leaving the germline J gene to fill in the end. This chain links TRBV5 with TRBJ1-1, with D hard to call. With 3 bases removed from V and 7 bases from J, the gap between germline ends came to 9 bases. The CDR3 runs to 12 residues. Looked up from germline, CDR1 is LGHNA and CDR2 is YNLKQL (reference sequence). The CDR3 loop is CASSHDGREVFF. The CDR3 DNA, read in part, is TGTGCCAGCAGCCATGACGGGAGAGAAGTCTTC.

This clone has only a few counts. All gene names here are mouse names. The read ends 1 residue early relative to the CDR3; the germline J gene fills the gap. The V and J genes are TRBV30 and TRBJ1-1, with D perhaps matching TRBD1 (5 bases). V gave up 0 bases and J gave up 9 bases, with 11 bases separating them. The CDR3 has 12 residues. Germline assignment: CDR1 SQVVS and CDR2 ANEGSEA. The CDR3 DNA, read in part, is TGTAGTTCTAGAGATCCCAGGGAGAAAGTCTTC. It is translated as CSSRDPREKVF. The full CDR3 reads CSSRDPREKVFF.

Note on this clone: The germline and genes are mouse ones. The sequenced fragment ends 1 residue before the CDR3 boundary, so the rest is inferred from the germline J gene. This chain links TRBV29 with TRBJ2-7, with D possibly called TRBD1 or TRBD2 (6 bases each). The V and J ends lost 3 bases and 5 bases respectively, with 8 bases between them. This CDR3 spans 12 amino acids. The germline V gene has CDR1 MSHET and CDR2 SYDVDS. The CDR3 loop reads CASSFRGHEQYF. The sequenced part of the CDR3 DNA is TGTGCTAGCAGTTTTCGGGGGCATGAACAGTAC.

A note on this clone: Mouse gene names and germline throughout. The CDR3 end lies 1 residue beyond the end of the read and is filled in from the germline J gene. The sample contains more than one DNA sequence encoding this CDR3. This chain uses TRBV16 with TRBJ1-4; D perhaps matches TRBD1 (6 bases). The CDR3 length is 13 residues. CDR1 and CDR2 (germline): SGHSA, FRNQAP. V was trimmed by 5 bases and J by 4 bases, leaving 8 bases between them. The CDR3 sequence: CASSRDNNERLFF. Partial CDR3 DNA: TGTGCAAGCAGCCGGGACAACAACGAAAGATTATTT.

Of note for this clone: The genes are named according to mouse. The read terminates 1 residue ahead of where the CDR3 ends, so the germline J gene completes it. This chain uses TRBV13-3 with TRBJ1-1; 10 nucleotides line up with TRBD1. V shed 1 base, J shed 4 bases, and the junction held 1 base outside the gene matches. CDR1 NNHDY and CDR2 SYVADS come from the germline V gene. The CDR3 runs to 14 residues. The CDR3 protein is CASSDWDRGTEVFF. CDR3 DNA, as far as it was read: TGTGCCAGCAGTGATTGGGACAGGGGCACAGAAGTCTTC.